Listed below are T cell receptor beta chains from one sample, sequenced in a study of cytomegalovirus exposure and HLA in healthy donors. The table came from immunoSEQ multiplex PCR; TCRdb's copy has only in-frame clones and leaves some out. The data contain some 150,000 clones, over 65% of them singletons. The sequenced sample was PBMCs. The receptors originated from a man aged 30-40 years in good health and CMV-seronegative. CDR3s include the opening cysteine and the closing phenylalanine or tryptophan. The D gene is left open where the match is weak. Only part of the rows carry a size: once, few, many, or a class if the clone is expanded.

cdr3_nt,cdr3_aa,j_call,clone_size,d_call,v_call
TGTGCCAGCAGCTTAGAACTAGCCAAAAACATTCAGTACTTC,CASSLELAKNIQYF,TRBJ2-4,.,.,TRBV5-5
TGTGCCAGCAGTTTACTCCCAGGCTACGAGCAGTACTTC,CASSLLPGYEQYF,TRBJ2-7,.,.,TRBV27
TGTGCCAGCAGTGGGATGACAGGGAAGGGCGAGCAGTACTTC,CASSGMTGKGEQYF,TRBJ2-7,.,TRBD1,TRBV2
TGCGCCAGCAGCTTGGGGGGGGGCCACAATGAGCAGTTCTTC,CASSLGGGHNEQFF,TRBJ2-1,few,.,TRBV5-1
TGTGCCAGCAGCGTCGACAGGAATCAGCCCCAGCATTTT,CASSVDRNQPQHF,TRBJ1-5,.,.,TRBV7-6
TGTGCCAGCAGCTTGTCCGGGACAGACCTCCAAGATGGCTACACCTTC,CASSLSGTDLQDGYTF,TRBJ1-2,.,TRBD1,TRBV7-3
TGTGCCACCAGACGGGGGACGGATTCACCCCTCCACTTT,CATRRGTDSPLHF,TRBJ1-6,.,.,TRBV25-1
TGTGCCAGCAGCTCCGGGACTAGCCAGACAGATACGCAGTATTTT,CASSSGTSQTDTQYF,TRBJ2-3,once,TRBD2,TRBV7-3
TGTGCCAGCAAACTGACAGGCGAGAATGAAAAACTGTTTTTT,CASKLTGENEKLFF,TRBJ1-4,once,.,TRBV6-6
TGTGCCAGCAGCTTCGGTCAGGGAAACAATGAGCAGTTCTTC,CASSFGQGNNEQFF,TRBJ2-1,few,.,TRBV7-2
TGTGCCAGCAGTTTGATTGCTGGAGACATTAGGGGTTACGAGCAGTACTTC,CASSLIAGDIRGYEQYF,TRBJ2-7,.,.,TRBV27